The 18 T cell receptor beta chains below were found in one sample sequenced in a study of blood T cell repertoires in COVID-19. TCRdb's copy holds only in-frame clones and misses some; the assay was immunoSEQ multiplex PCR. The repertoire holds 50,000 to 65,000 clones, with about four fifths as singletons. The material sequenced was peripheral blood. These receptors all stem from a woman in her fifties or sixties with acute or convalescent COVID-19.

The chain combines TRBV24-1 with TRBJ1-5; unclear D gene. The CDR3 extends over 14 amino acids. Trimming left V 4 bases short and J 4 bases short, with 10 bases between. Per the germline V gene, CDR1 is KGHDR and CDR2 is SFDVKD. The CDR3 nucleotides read TGTGCCACCAGTGAGAGGGTCGGGAATCAGCCCCAGCATTTT. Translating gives CATSERVGNQPQHF.

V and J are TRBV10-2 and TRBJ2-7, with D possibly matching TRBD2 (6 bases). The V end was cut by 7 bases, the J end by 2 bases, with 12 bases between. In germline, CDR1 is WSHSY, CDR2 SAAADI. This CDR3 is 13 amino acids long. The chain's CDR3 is CASNNGGPYEQYF. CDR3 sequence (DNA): TGCGCCAGCAACAACGGGGGACCCTACGAGCAGTACTTC.

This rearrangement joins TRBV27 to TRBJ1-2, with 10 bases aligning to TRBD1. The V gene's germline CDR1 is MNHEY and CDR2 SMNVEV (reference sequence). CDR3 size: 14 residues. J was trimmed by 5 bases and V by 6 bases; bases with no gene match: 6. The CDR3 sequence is CASRDRGQRYGYTF. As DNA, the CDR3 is TGTGCCAGCAGAGACAGGGGGCAGAGGTATGGCTACACCTTC.

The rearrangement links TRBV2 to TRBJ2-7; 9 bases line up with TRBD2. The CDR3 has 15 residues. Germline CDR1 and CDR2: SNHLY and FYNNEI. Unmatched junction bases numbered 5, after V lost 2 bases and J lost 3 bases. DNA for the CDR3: TGTGCCAGCAGTGAACTTAGCGGGAGTGTCTACGAGCAGTACTTC. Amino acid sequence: CASSELSGSVYEQYF.

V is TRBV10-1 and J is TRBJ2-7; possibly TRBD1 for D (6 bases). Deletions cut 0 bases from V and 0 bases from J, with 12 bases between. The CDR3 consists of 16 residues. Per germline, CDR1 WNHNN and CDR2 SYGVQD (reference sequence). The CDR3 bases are TGCGCCAGCAGTGAGTCGCGGACAGTCCTCTCCTACGAGCAGTACTTC. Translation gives CASSESRTVLSYEQYF.

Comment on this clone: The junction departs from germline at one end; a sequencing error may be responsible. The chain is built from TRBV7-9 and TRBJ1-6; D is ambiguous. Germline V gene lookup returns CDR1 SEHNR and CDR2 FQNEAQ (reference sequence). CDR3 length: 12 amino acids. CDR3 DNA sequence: TGTGCCAGCAGCTTAGTCAGGTCACCACTCCACTTT. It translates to CASSLVRSPLHF.

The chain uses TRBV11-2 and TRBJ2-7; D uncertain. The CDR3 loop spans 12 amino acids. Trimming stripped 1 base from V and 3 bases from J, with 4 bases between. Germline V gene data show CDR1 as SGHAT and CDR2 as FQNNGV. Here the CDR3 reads CASSLAGYEQYF. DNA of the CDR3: TGTGCCAGCAGCTTAGCGGGCTACGAGCAGTACTTC.

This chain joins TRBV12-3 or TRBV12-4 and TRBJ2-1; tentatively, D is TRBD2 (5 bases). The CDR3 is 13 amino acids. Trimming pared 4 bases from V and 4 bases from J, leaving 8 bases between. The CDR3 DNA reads TGTGCCAGCAGTTCTGAGGGTTACAATGAGCAGTTCTTC. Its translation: CASSSEGYNEQFF.

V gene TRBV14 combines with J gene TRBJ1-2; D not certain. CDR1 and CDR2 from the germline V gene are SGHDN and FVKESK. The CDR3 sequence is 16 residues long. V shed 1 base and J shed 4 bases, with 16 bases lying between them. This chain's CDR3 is CASSQGKVRDLYGYTF. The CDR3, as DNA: TGTGCCAGCAGCCAAGGAAAAGTCCGGGATCTCTATGGCTACACCTTC.

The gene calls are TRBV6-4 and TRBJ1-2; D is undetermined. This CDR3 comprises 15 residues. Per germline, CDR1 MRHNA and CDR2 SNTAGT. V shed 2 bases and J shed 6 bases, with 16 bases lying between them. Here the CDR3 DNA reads TGTGCCAGCAGTGACGGTACAGTTTCTTCTGATGGCTACACCTTC. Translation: CASSDGTVSSDGYTF.

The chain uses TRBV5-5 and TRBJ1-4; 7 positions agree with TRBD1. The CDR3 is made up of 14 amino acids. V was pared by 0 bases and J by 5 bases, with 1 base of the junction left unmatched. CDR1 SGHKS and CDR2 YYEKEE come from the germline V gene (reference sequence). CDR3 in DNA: TGTGCCAGCAGCTTGGGGGACAGAAATGAAAAACTGTTTTTT. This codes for CASSLGDRNEKLFF.

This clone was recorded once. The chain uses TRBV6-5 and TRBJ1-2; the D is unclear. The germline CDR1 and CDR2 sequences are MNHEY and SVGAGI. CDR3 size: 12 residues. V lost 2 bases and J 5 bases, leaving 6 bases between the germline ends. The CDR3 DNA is TGTGCCAGCAGTTACGACGGGTATGGCTACACCTTC. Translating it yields CASSYDGYGYTF.

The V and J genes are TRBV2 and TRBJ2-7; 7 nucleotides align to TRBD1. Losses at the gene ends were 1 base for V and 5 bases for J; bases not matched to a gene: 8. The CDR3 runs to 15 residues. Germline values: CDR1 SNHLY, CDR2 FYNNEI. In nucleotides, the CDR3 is TGTGCCAGCAGTGAAGAGACAGGGTTGGTGAACGAGCAGTACTTC. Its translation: CASSEETGLVNEQYF.

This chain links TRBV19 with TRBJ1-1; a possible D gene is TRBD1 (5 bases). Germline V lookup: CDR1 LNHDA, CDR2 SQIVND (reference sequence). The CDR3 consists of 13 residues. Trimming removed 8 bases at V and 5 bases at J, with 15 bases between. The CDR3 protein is CASENYGGTEAFF. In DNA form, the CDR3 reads TGTGCCAGTGAAAACTACGGGGGGACTGAAGCTTTCTTT.

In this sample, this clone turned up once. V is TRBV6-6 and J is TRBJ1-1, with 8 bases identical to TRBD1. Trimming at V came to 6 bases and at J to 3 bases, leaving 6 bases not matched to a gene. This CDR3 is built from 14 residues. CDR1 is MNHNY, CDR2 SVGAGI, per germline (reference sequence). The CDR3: CASRNRGWDTEAFF. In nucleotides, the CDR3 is TGTGCCAGCAGAAACAGGGGGTGGGACACTGAAGCTTTCTTT.

The CDR3 bases are TGTGCCAGCAGCCACAGACAGGAGCGAAAACTGTTTTTT. Protein: CASSHRQERKLFF. The genes are TRBV3-1 (or the pseudogene TRBV3-2) and TRBJ1-4; D possibly corresponds to TRBD1 (6 bases). The V gene's germline CDR1 is LGHDT and CDR2 YNNKEL (reference sequence). V lost 3 bases and J 10 bases, leaving 12 bases between the germline ends. The CDR3 consists of 13 residues.

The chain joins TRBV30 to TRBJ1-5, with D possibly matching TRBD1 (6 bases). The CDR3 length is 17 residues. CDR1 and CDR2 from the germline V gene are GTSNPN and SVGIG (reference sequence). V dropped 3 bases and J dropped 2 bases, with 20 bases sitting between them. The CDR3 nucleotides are TGTGCCTGGAGAGATGGCAGGGGCCTTTCCGGCAATCAGCCCCAGCATTTT. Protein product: CAWRDGRGLSGNQPQHF.

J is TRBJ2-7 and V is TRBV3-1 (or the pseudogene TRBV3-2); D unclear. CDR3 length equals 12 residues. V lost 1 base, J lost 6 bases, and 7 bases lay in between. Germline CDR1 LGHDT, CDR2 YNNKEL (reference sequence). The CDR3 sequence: CASSQATGEQYF. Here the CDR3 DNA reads TGTGCCAGCAGCCAAGCCACTGGCGAGCAGTACTTC.